This T cell receptor (beta chain) was identified in a study of glioma-infiltrating T cells after dendritic cell vaccination (dated by TCRdb to the mid-2010s). General notes on the study: A cohort of roughly 15 glioblastoma patients from Phase I and II dendritic cell vaccination trials was included, of whom 9 were newly diagnosed and 6 had recurrent disease. Survival after dendritic cell vaccination was correlated with TCR sequencing metrics, including TIL content and tumor-blood repertoire overlap. The vaccine consisted of monocyte-derived dendritic cells cultured less than 9 days with IL-4 and GM-CSF, then pulsed overnight with autologous tumor lysate. Patients received three intradermal dendritic cell vaccine injections at biweekly intervals in the arm below the axilla. In glioblastoma patients vaccinated with dendritic cells, deep sequencing of TCR beta CDR3 regions served to measure tumor-infiltrating lymphocyte content and to compare repertoires between tumor and blood. Between the early 2000s and the early 2010s, the patients were given dendritic cell vaccination pulsed with autologous tumor lysate.

About this clone: Its binding antigen is unknown. No much larger clone is present one base from it, and per-base qualities are unavailable.

The germline V gene (reference sequence) supplies CDR1 WNHNN and CDR2 SYGVQD. V has 5 bases trimmed and J has 6 bases trimmed; junction bases matching no gene number 1. The CDR3 numbers 12 residues from cysteine through phenylalanine. Only the CDR3 DNA is retained, 36 bases long and in frame from the first base. Selection of patients required sufficient residual fresh-frozen tumor tissue and over two years of available survival data. Although molecular status otherwise differed among the glioblastoma patients, no patient had an isocitrate dehydrogenase mutation. PBMC were collected before vaccination, two weeks after the third vaccination, and at tumor progression if progression occurred. The Qiagen DNeasy Blood extraction Kit was used to extract genomic DNA. The immunoSEQ assay amplified TCRB CDR3 regions from roughly 2 micrograms of genomic DNA, or from all available DNA when less than that amount was available. The multiplex PCR employed 60 forward primers targeting TCR V beta segments and 13 reverse primers targeting J beta segments. To estimate the number of reads per starting template, synthetic control templates were added to each sample at limiting dilution. Sequencing produced 87 bp reads on the Illumina HiSeq System. Per the authors' processing: PCR and sequencing errors were removed by merging closely related sequences with a nearest neighbor algorithm. TCR overlap was defined as the percentage of unique tumor TCR beta sequences that were also found in the peripheral blood of the same patient. TCRdb holds this immuneACCESS table with in-frame rearrangements only. Some clones are missing; in checked studies, unresolved V genes explain under half, and the rest has no known cause. That table supplies the V and J calls and clone size; D and trimming were determined from the DNA. The sample table lists over 90,000 clones, over 65% of them with a count of one. Jointly, the top ten make up 2.5% to 3.5% of the sample.

Summary of the overall study and its limitations: After dendritic cell vaccination, a higher estimated pretreatment TIL content predicted longer time to progression and longer overall survival. No direct relationship between TCR clonality and survival was found, suggesting a diverse polyclonal response may matter. The TCR overlap response model with three groups was called speculative and said to need prospective validation. The cohort was small and heterogeneous, only a few patients had full blood and tumor sets, and even fewer had initial-recurrent tumor pairs.

Sequenced here: blood, sampled before dendritic cell vaccination. The chain is encoded by TRBV10-1 joined to TRBJ2-1, and 7 junctional nucleotides match TRBD1. The clonotype was recovered from a human donor with glioblastoma. Read as DNA, the sequence is TGCGCCAGCAGTCACAGGGGCAATGAGCAGTTCTTC. Translated, it reads CASSHRGNEQFF.